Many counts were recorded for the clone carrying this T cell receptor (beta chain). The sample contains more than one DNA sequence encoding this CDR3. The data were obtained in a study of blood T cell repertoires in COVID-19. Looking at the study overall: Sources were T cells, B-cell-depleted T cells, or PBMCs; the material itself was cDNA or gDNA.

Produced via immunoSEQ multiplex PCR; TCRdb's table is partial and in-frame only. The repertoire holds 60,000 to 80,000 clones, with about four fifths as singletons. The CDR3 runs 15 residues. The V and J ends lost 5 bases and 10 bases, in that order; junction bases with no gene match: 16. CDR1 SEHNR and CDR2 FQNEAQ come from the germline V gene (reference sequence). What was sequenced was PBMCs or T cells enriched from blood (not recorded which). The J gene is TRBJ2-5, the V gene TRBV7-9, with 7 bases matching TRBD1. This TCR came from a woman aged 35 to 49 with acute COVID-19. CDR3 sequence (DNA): TGTGCCAGCAGCATCATCCGGGACAGCGTTAGTAACCAGTACTTC. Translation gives CASSIIRDSVSNQYF.